These T cell receptor beta chains were read from a single sample in a study of T cells of healthy individuals. TCRdb recomputed calls from the 5' RACE reads with MiXCR, one row per CDR3 protein. Found here are 40,000 to 65,000 distinct CDR3 sequences, under 15% of them singletons; the top ten hold around 16%. Source of these receptors: a human donor in good health. CDR3s include the opening cysteine and the closing phenylalanine or tryptophan. A D gene is named only where the DNA matches it firmly. For some rows the clone size is stated as once, few or many, or as a class when expanded; others skip it.

v_call,d_call,cdr3_length,clone_size,j_call,cdr3_aa,cdr3_nt
TRBV10-3,NA,11,many,TRBJ2-7,CAILEVSEQYF,TGTGCCATCCTAGAAGTCTCCGAGCAGTACTTC
TRBV4-1,NA,13,many,TRBJ1-1,CASSLSEDTEAFF,TGCGCCAGCAGCCTATCGGAGGACACTGAAGCTTTCTTT
TRBV5-1,TRBD2,15,few,TRBJ2-3,CASSLVASGADTQYF,TGCGCCAGCAGCTTGGTGGCTAGCGGAGCGGATACGCAGTATTTT
TRBV20-1,NA,12,many,TRBJ2-3,CSASPIGDTQYF,TGCAGTGCTAGTCCTATTGGTGATACGCAGTATTTT
TRBV19,NA,12,NA,TRBJ1-1,CASREANTEAFF,TGTGCCAGTAGAGAGGCGAACACTGAAGCTTTCTTT
TRBV9,TRBD2,17,NA,TRBJ2-3,CASSVSSGSAGTDTQYF,TGTGCCAGCAGCGTGTCTAGCGGGAGTGCGGGCACAGATACGCAGTATTTT
TRBV9,TRBD2,14,many,TRBJ2-5,CASSFGTSGETQYF,TGTGCCAGCAGCTTCGGGACTAGCGGAGAGACCCAGTACTTC
TRBV7-9,NA,16,NA,TRBJ2-1,CASSLRLGATPNEQFF,TGTGCCAGCAGCTTAAGGTTGGGGGCTACCCCTAATGAGCAGTTCTTC
TRBV9,TRBD2,16,NA,TRBJ2-7,CASSAAPAGGMNEQYF,TGTGCCAGCAGCGCCGCCCCAGCGGGAGGGATGAACGAGCAGTACTTC
TRBV30,NA,13,few,TRBJ1-1,CAWSVYWDRVAFF,TGTGCCTGGAGTGTCTACTGGGATCGGGTAGCTTTCTTT
TRBV25-1,TRBD1,14,many,TRBJ2-5,CASSLSTGLETQYF,TGTGCCAGCAGTCTATCGACAGGGTTAGAGACCCAGTACTTC
TRBV7-2,NA,13,many,TRBJ1-5,CASSSRQNQPQHF,TGTGCCAGCAGCTCTCGACAGAATCAGCCCCAGCATTTT
TRBV12-3/TRBV12-4,TRBD1,18,many,TRBJ2-5,CASSFSRDRVGDQETQYF,TGTGCCAGCAGTTTTAGCCGGGACAGGGTTGGAGACCAAGAGACCCAGTACTTC
TRBV3-1,TRBD2,15,few,TRBJ2-4,CASSLGTSGRPLPYF,TGTGCCAGCAGCCTCGGGACTAGCGGGAGACCCCTTCCGTACTTC
TRBV10-2,NA,12,many,TRBJ1-1,CASSNSDTEAFF,TGCGCCAGCAGTAATAGTGACACTGAAGCTTTCTTT
TRBV20-1,NA,15,many,TRBJ2-1,CSADPYRDNDNEQFF,TGCAGTGCTGATCCCTACCGGGATAATGACAATGAGCAGTTCTTC
TRBV20-1,NA,13,many,TRBJ2-4,CSARGTEADIQYF,TGCAGTGCTAGGGGGACTGAAGCCGACATTCAGTACTTC
TRBV2,NA,14,many,TRBJ1-2,CASSEMSAGYGYTF,TGTGCCAGCAGTGAAATGAGCGCGGGATATGGCTACACCTTC
TRBV5-1,NA,13,NA,TRBJ1-5,CASSRDRDQPQHF,TGCGCCAGCAGCCGGGACCGAGATCAGCCCCAGCATTTT
TRBV29-1,TRBD1,19,many,TRBJ1-5,CSVGPLWDRNLPSNQPQHF,TGCAGCGTAGGACCGCTTTGGGACAGAAACCTCCCTAGCAATCAGCCCCAGCATTTT
TRBV27,TRBD2,15,many,TRBJ2-7,CASSLAGGSSYEQYF,TGTGCCAGCAGTTTAGCGGGAGGCAGCTCCTACGAGCAGTACTTC
TRBV7-2,NA,15,many,TRBJ1-4,CASSPDPATNEKLFF,TGTGCCAGCAGCCCGGATCCAGCAACTAATGAAAAACTGTTTTTT
TRBV29-1,NA,12,NA,TRBJ1-1,CSVEKNVGSAFF,TGCAGCGTTGAGAAAAATGTGGGTTCTGCTTTCTTT
TRBV6-5,NA,13,NA,TRBJ2-7,CASSYSGHYEQYF,TGTGCCAGCAGTTACTCAGGACACTACGAGCAGTACTTC
TRBV5-1,TRBD1,14,NA,TRBJ1-1,CASSGGTGGTEAFF,TGCGCCAGCAGCGGGGGGACAGGGGGCACTGAAGCTTTCTTT